This T cell receptor (beta chain) was captured by sequencing in a study of blood T cell repertoires in COVID-19. On the study more broadly: The origin of the acute and convalescent COVID-19 samples was the United States, Italy and Spain. In each case, the material was cDNA or gDNA derived from T cells, B-cell-depleted T cells, or PBMCs.

In the original processing: Amplification from reference gene primers served as the basis for estimated nucleated cell counts. Here immunoSEQ multiplex PCR was the method, and the copy in TCRdb shows in-frame clones only, minus some. The V and J calls and clone size come from that table; D and trimming were worked out from the DNA. The sample gives 500,000 or so clones, about nine tenths of which show up once; about 0.7% is in the top ten. Recruitment covered under 25 US areas and drew participants whose ages spanned about 18 to 100 years. Specimen: PBMCs or T cells enriched from blood (not recorded which). The TCR sequence derives from a woman between 18 and 29 years old who had recovered from COVID-19.

CDR3 in DNA: TGTGCCAGCAGCTTGGTTGGCGGGACGGAGACTTCACCCCTCCACTTT. Protein: CASSLVGGTETSPLHF. V gene TRBV5-6 combines with J gene TRBJ1-6; D possibly corresponds to TRBD1 (5 bases). The CDR3 spans 16 residues. The germline V gene has CDR1 SGHDT and CDR2 YYEEEE. Trimming removed 0 bases from V and 9 bases from J, with 16 bases in between. The whole variable domain, filled in from reference TRBV5-6 and TRBJ1-6, reads DAGVTQSPTHLIKTRGQQVTLRCSPKSGHDTVSWYQQALGQGPQFIFQYYEEEERQRGNFPDRFSGHQFPNYSSELNVNALLLGDSALYLCASSLVGGTETSPLHFGNGTRLTVT.